This T cell receptor beta chain stems from a study of cytomegalovirus exposure and HLA in healthy donors. Study-level results: Most TCR beta V segments were productive about 87% or about 30% of the time in an earlier analysis.

The CDR3 spans 16 residues. Germline lookup yields CDR1 SGHDN and CDR2 FVKESK. The junction had 6 bases not matched to a gene; V was cut back by 0 bases and J by 6 bases. 13 Jbeta primers and 60 Vbeta primers were used for the PCR. The table came from immunoSEQ multiplex PCR; TCRdb's copy has only in-frame clones and leaves some out. The sample holds some 150,000 clones, about two thirds seen once. This clone has a single count. The antigen is not known. Material: PBMCs. This receptor was identified in a man aged 35 to 55 in good health and CMV-seronegative. The V and J genes are TRBV14 and TRBJ2-1, with 9 bases matching TRBD1. CDR3 bases: TGTGCCAGCAGCCAAGATAGAGGACAGGGGTCCAATGAGCAGTTCTTC. Translating gives CASSQDRGQGSNEQFF.